The rows below give T cell receptor beta chains drawn from one sample of a study of technical replicates of blood from several donors. Sequencing used immunoSEQ multiplex PCR; TCRdb keeps in-frame clones, though not all of them. The sample holds 50,000 to 70,000 clones; 90% to 95% are singletons and the top ten take over 4%. The sequenced sample was PBMCs. These receptors originate from a human donor in good health. Some clones in this sample may be carry-over from other donors' samples. The CDR3 runs from the conserved cysteine through the conserved F or W. A D gene is named only where the DNA matches it firmly. Part of the rows lack a size; the others show once, few, many or a class for expanded clones.

D: .
V: TRBV5-4
J: TRBJ2-5
size: .
DNA: TGTGCCAGCAGCTTGGACAGGGACCCGCCTAGGTACTTC
CDR3: CASSLDRDPPRYF

D: TRBD2
V: TRBV29-1
J: TRBJ2-3
size: .
DNA: TGCAGCGTGAGAGGCGGGAGGGCCTCAGATACGCAGTATTTT
CDR3: CSVRGGRASDTQYF

D: .
V: TRBV10-3
J: TRBJ1-5
size: .
DNA: TGTGCCATCAGTATAGAGGGGGATAATCAGCCCCAGCATTTT
CDR3: CAISIEGDNQPQHF

D: .
V: TRBV9
J: TRBJ1-2
size: once
DNA: TGTGCCAGCAGCGTAGGATCAGCGATCTATGGCTACACCTTC
CDR3: CASSVGSAIYGYTF

D: TRBD1
V: TRBV11-1
J: TRBJ2-7
size: .
DNA: TGTGCCAGCAAGGTCGACAGGGGGCTGTACGAGCAGTACTTC
CDR3: CASKVDRGLYEQYF

D: .
V: TRBV4-3
J: TRBJ2-3
size: .
DNA: TGCGCCAGCAGCCAAGACAGGGCCACTACATCCCCAGATACGCAGTATTTT
CDR3: CASSQDRATTSPDTQYF

D: .
V: TRBV2
J: TRBJ1-2
size: .
DNA: TGTGCCAGCAGTGAAGGGTCGGAGGGCTACACCTTC
CDR3: CASSEGSEGYTF

D: .
V: TRBV5-1
J: TRBJ2-7
size: once
DNA: TGCGCCAGCAGCTTTTTACAGAGCTCCTACGAGCAGTACTTC
CDR3: CASSFLQSSYEQYF

D: TRBD1
V: TRBV11-3
J: TRBJ2-2
size: .
DNA: TGTGCCAGCAGACGCGACAGGGCCGGGGAGCTGTTTTTT
CDR3: CASRRDRAGELFF

D: TRBD1
V: TRBV4-1
J: TRBJ2-7
size: .
DNA: TGCGCCAGCAGCCAAGATACAGGGGCTTTCTACGAGCAGTACTTC
CDR3: CASSQDTGAFYEQYF

D: .
V: TRBV7-6
J: TRBJ1-6
size: .
DNA: TGTGCCAGCAGCGCGTGGGCAGGCGATAATTCACCCCTCCACTTT
CDR3: CASSAWAGDNSPLHF

D: TRBD1
V: TRBV29-1
J: TRBJ2-7
size: .
DNA: TGCAGCGTTACCCACAACAGGGGTTTCATCGGCGAGCAGTACTTC
CDR3: CSVTHNRGFIGEQYF

D: .
V: TRBV6-5
J: TRBJ1-2
size: .
DNA: TGTGCCAGCAGAGCGCCAGGGGCGCAGGGCTACACCTTC
CDR3: CASRAPGAQGYTF

D: .
V: TRBV9
J: TRBJ1-5
size: .
DNA: TGTGCCAGCACTCCCGATAGAGTTCAGCCCCAGCATTTT
CDR3: CASTPDRVQPQHF

D: TRBD2
V: TRBV4-1
J: TRBJ2-7
size: .
DNA: TGCGCCAGCAGCTCCGGCCTGGGGGGGGGCTACGAGCAGTACTTC
CDR3: CASSSGLGGGYEQYF

D: TRBD1
V: TRBV19
J: TRBJ1-2
size: .
DNA: TGTGCCAGTAGCCCAGGACAGGGGTATGGCTACACCTTC
CDR3: CASSPGQGYGYTF

D: TRBD2
V: TRBV5-3
J: TRBJ2-5
size: .
DNA: TGTGCCAGAAGCCCCGGCTTAGCGGGACGGGGAGAGACCCAGTACTTC
CDR3: CARSPGLAGRGETQYF

D: TRBD1
V: TRBV5-1
J: TRBJ1-2
size: .
DNA: TGCGCCAGCAGCCAGGACCCAGGGGGAACAAGGGCTGCCTATGGCTACACCTTC
CDR3: CASSQDPGGTRAAYGYTF

D: TRBD1
V: TRBV19
J: TRBJ2-7
size: .
DNA: TGTGCCAGTAGTATTTCAGGGGGCCACTACGAGCAGTACTTC
CDR3: CASSISGGHYEQYF

D: TRBD1
V: TRBV7-9
J: TRBJ1-2
size: .
DNA: TGTGCCAGCAGCACAACAGGGGGCGCGGGATATGGCTACACCTTC
CDR3: CASSTTGGAGYGYTF

D: TRBD1
V: TRBV5-1
J: TRBJ2-1
size: few
DNA: TGCGCCAGCAGCGAGCCTCGGACAGGGGGATCCTACAATGAGCAGTTCTTC
CDR3: CASSEPRTGGSYNEQFF

D: .
V: TRBV9
J: TRBJ1-4
size: .
DNA: TGTGCCAGCAGCGTGCGGGGTGGGGAAGGCAATAATGAAAAACTGTTTTTT
CDR3: CASSVRGGEGNNEKLFF

D: TRBD1
V: TRBV5-1
J: TRBJ1-1
size: .
DNA: TGCGCCAGCAGCTTCCTAAACAACAGGGGAAACACTGAAGCTTTCTTT
CDR3: CASSFLNNRGNTEAFF

D: .
V: TRBV5-1
J: TRBJ1-1
size: few
DNA: TGCGCCAGCAGCCTTACCGGGTCCAAAGGCACGAACACTGAAGCTTTCTTT
CDR3: CASSLTGSKGTNTEAFF

D: .
V: TRBV4-3
J: TRBJ1-1
size: .
DNA: TGCGCCAGCAGCCTAGGGGAGGACACTGAAGCTTTCTTT
CDR3: CASSLGEDTEAFF

D: .
V: TRBV6-1
J: TRBJ1-2
size: .
DNA: TGTGCCAGCAGTGGACGACAGAGCCCCGGGTACTATGGCCACACCTTC
CDR3: CASSGRQSPGYYGHTF

D: .
V: TRBV14
J: TRBJ1-5
size: .
DNA: TGTGCCAGCAGCCAAGATTTCAGGTCTGGGCATTTT
CDR3: CASSQDFRSGHF

D: TRBD2
V: TRBV10-3
J: TRBJ2-7
size: .
DNA: TGTGCCATCGTCGGGGAGGGCTTTGGCGAGCAGTACTTC
CDR3: CAIVGEGFGEQYF

D: TRBD1
V: TRBV4-2
J: TRBJ1-2
size: .
DNA: TGTGCCAGCAGCCAGGGGGGGACAGGGAGAAATGGCTACACCTTC
CDR3: CASSQGGTGRNGYTF

D: TRBD2
V: TRBV9
J: TRBJ2-1
size: .
DNA: TGTGCCAGCAGCACGGGACTAGCGGGGGAGAATGAGCAGTTCTTC
CDR3: CASSTGLAGENEQFF

D: TRBD1
V: TRBV18
J: TRBJ2-2
size: .
DNA: TGTGCCAGCTCACGAATGGACAGGGGGCTGAACACCGGGGAGCTGTTTTTT
CDR3: CASSRMDRGLNTGELFF

D: TRBD1
V: TRBV7-8
J: TRBJ2-2
size: .
DNA: TGTGCCAGCAGCCAACAGGGGGTCGTGACCGGGGAGCTGTTTTTT
CDR3: CASSQQGVVTGELFF

D: .
V: TRBV6-1
J: TRBJ1-2
size: once
DNA: TGTGCCAGCAGTGAAAGTAGAAATGGCTACACCTTC
CDR3: CASSESRNGYTF

D: .
V: TRBV5-1
J: TRBJ2-7
size: .
DNA: TGCGCCAGCAGCTTAAACTTATACGAGCAGTACTTC
CDR3: CASSLNLYEQYF

D: .
V: TRBV6-5
J: TRBJ2-4
size: .
DNA: TGTGCCAGCAGTGGGGATACAGGGAGCGCAAACATTCAGTACTTC
CDR3: CASSGDTGSANIQYF

D: TRBD2
V: TRBV7-2
J: TRBJ2-7
size: .
DNA: TGTGCCAGCAGAGAGGGACTAGCGAACCTCTACGAGCAGTACTTC
CDR3: CASREGLANLYEQYF

D: TRBD2
V: TRBV27
J: TRBJ2-2
size: .
DNA: TGTGCCAGCAGAGACGGGGGGATTCGCACCGGGGAGCTGTTTTTT
CDR3: CASRDGGIRTGELFF

D: TRBD1
V: TRBV7-2
J: TRBJ1-5
size: .
DNA: TGTGCCAGCAGCCCTAGACAGGGCGGGCAGCCCCAGCATTTT
CDR3: CASSPRQGGQPQHF

D: .
V: TRBV30
J: TRBJ2-3
size: .
DNA: TGTGCCTGGGACGGGGGAGCAGATACGCAGTATTTT
CDR3: CAWDGGADTQYF

D: TRBD1
V: TRBV4-3
J: TRBJ1-2
size: .
DNA: TGCGCCAGCAGCCGCCAAAGACAGGGGGCGCGCGGCTATGGCTACACCTTC
CDR3: CASSRQRQGARGYGYTF

D: TRBD1
V: TRBV4-3
J: TRBJ1-4
size: once
DNA: TGCGCCAGCAGCCGCCAAAACTCAGGACAGGGAATCTTGGGGGCTAATGAAAAACTGTTTTTT
CDR3: CASSRQNSGQGILGANEKLFF

D: TRBD1
V: TRBV7-8
J: TRBJ2-7
size: .
DNA: TGTGCCAGCAGCAAGGGACAGACCTACGAGCAGTACTTC
CDR3: CASSKGQTYEQYF

D: .
V: TRBV7-3
J: TRBJ1-1
size: .
DNA: TGTGCCAGCAGCTTAACAGGGAGGACTGAAGCTTTCTTT
CDR3: CASSLTGRTEAFF

D: TRBD1
V: TRBV7-9
J: TRBJ2-5
size: .
DNA: TGTGCCAGCAGCTCGGACAGGAGAGACCTAGAGACCCAGTACTTC
CDR3: CASSSDRRDLETQYF

D: .
V: TRBV10-1
J: TRBJ2-5
size: .
DNA: TGCGCCACCCCAGACAAAGCACAAGAGACCCAGTACTTC
CDR3: CATPDKAQETQYF

D: TRBD2
V: TRBV11-2
J: TRBJ2-7
size: .
DNA: TGTGCCAGCGGGAAGGGACTAGAGCCCTACGAGCAGTACTTC
CDR3: CASGKGLEPYEQYF

D: .
V: TRBV6-1
J: TRBJ1-1
size: .
DNA: TGTGCCAGCAGTCAACAGCAGGTAGGGAACACTGAAGCTTTCTTT
CDR3: CASSQQQVGNTEAFF

D: .
V: TRBV6-5
J: TRBJ2-7
size: once
DNA: TGTGCCAGCAGTCCCCGTGCGGGTGTCTCCTACGAGCAGTACTTC
CDR3: CASSPRAGVSYEQYF

D: .
V: TRBV2
J: TRBJ2-1
size: .
DNA: TGTGCCAGCAGTCCCACTGGGGCCCAAGGGGGTGAGCAGTTCTTC
CDR3: CASSPTGAQGGEQFF

D: TRBD2
V: TRBV4-3
J: TRBJ2-7
size: .
DNA: TGCGCCAGCAGCCAAGATAGATTAGCGGGAGCGTACGAGCAGTACTTC
CDR3: CASSQDRLAGAYEQYF

D: TRBD2
V: TRBV6-1
J: TRBJ2-3
size: .
DNA: TGTGCCAGCAGTGAAGTTAGCGGGAGGACAGATACGCAGTATTTT
CDR3: CASSEVSGRTDTQYF